The 9 T cell receptor beta chains below come from one sample, sequenced in a study of CD8 T cells in Susac syndrome. A quantity of roughly 0.5 to 1 ug RNA underwent reverse transcription using random hexamers. TCRdb re-derived calls from the immunoSEQ multiplex PCR reads in MiXCR, one entry per CDR3 protein. The sample contains about 50,000 distinct CDR3 sequences, around 93% of which appear only once. Source material: CD8+ T cells from PBMCs. These receptors all stem from a human donor with multiple sclerosis.

The rearrangement uses TRBV5-6 and TRBJ2-7; D remains ambiguous. The CDR3 has 13 residues. Germline V gene lookup returns CDR1 SGHDT and CDR2 YYEEEE. Trimming took off 1 base at V and 1 base at J, with 6 bases between the two ends. The CDR3 sequence: CASSLYNSYEQYF. The CDR3 DNA follows: TGTGCCAGCAGCTTGTATAATTCCTACGAGCAGTACTTC. Filled out from reference TRBV5-6 and TRBJ2-7, the complete variable domain reads DAGVTQSPTHLIKTRGQQVTLRCSPKSGHDTVSWYQQALGQGPQFIFQYYEEEERQRGNFPDRFSGHQFPNYSSELNVNALLLGDSALYLCASSLYNSYEQYFGPGTRLTVT.

The rearrangement links TRBV7-9 to TRBJ1-2; 8 bases match TRBD1. Losses at the gene ends were 5 bases for V and 8 bases for J; bases not matched to a gene: 13. The CDR3 has 15 residues. Germline lookup yields CDR1 SEHNR and CDR2 FQNEAQ (reference sequence). In DNA, the CDR3 is TGTGCCAGCAGCCGTAAATCGGACAGGGCTAACGGCTACACCTTC. This encodes CASSRKSDRANGYTF. The whole variable domain, filled in from reference TRBV7-9 and TRBJ1-2, reads DTGVSQNPRHKITKRGQNVTFRCDPISEHNRLYWYRQTLGQGPEFLTYFQNEAQLEKSRLLSDRFSAERPKGSFSTLEIQRTEQGDSAMYLCASSRKSDRANGYTFGSGTRLTVV.

This chain uses TRBV4-1 with TRBJ2-1; tentative D call: TRBD2 (5 bases). The germline V gene encodes CDR1 MGHRA and CDR2 YSYEKL. Between the trimmed V and J ends, which lost 0 bases and 1 base, there was a span of 7 bases. This CDR3 has 15 amino acids. Here the CDR3 DNA reads TGCGCCAGCAGCCAAGAGAGGGTGTCCTACAATGAGCAGTTCTTC. This sequence encodes CASSQERVSYNEQFF.

This clonotype was detected once. The rearrangement uses TRBV7-9 and TRBJ2-2; D is unresolved. Trimming left V 5 bases short and J 0 bases short, with 10 bases between. CDR1 is SEHNR, CDR2 FQNEAQ, per germline (reference sequence). The CDR3 covers 15 residues. CDR3 nucleotide sequence: TGTGCCAGCAGCCGCGATACAACGAACACCGGGGAGCTGTTTTTT. Amino acid sequence: CASSRDTTNTGELFF.

The chain employs TRBV9 and TRBJ1-2; TRBD1 might be the D (6 bases). Germline CDR1 is SGDLS and CDR2 is YYNGEE. CDR3 size: 14 residues. V dropped 3 bases and J dropped 5 bases, with 14 bases sitting between them. The CDR3 DNA reads as TGTGCCAGCAGCGCCCGGACAGATTCGTATGGCTACACCTTC. Protein product: CASSARTDSYGYTF.

This chain uses TRBV4-1 with TRBJ2-7, with 8 positions matching TRBD2. CDR1 and CDR2 (germline): MGHRA, YSYEKL. The CDR3 spans 13 residues. After removal of 6 bases from V and 3 bases from J, the junction contained 4 bases not matched to a gene. The chain's CDR3 is CASSLTSVYEQYF. CDR3 nucleotides: TGCGCCAGCAGTTTGACTAGCGTCTACGAGCAGTACTTC.

The V call is TRBV29-1, the J call TRBJ2-2, with a possible D match to TRBD1 (5 bases). V shed 6 bases and J shed 6 bases, with 11 bases lying between them. Germline CDR1 reads SQVTM; CDR2 reads ANQGSEA. The CDR3 is 12 residues long. DNA for the CDR3: TGCAGCGTAGACAGTTCTTCCGGGGAGCTGTTTTTT. This codes for CSVDSSSGELFF.

The chain joins TRBV14 to TRBJ2-4, with D maybe TRBD1 (6 bases). CDR1 and CDR2 (germline): SGHDN, FVKESK. With 0 bases removed from V and 0 bases from J, the gap between germline ends came to 15 bases. The length of the CDR3 is 18 residues. The CDR3 coding sequence is TGTGCCAGCAGCCAAGAGGGAGAGACAGGTCTAGCCAAAAACATTCAGTACTTC. Protein sequence: CASSQEGETGLAKNIQYF.

The V gene is TRBV28, the J gene TRBJ2-7; tentative D call: TRBD1 (6 bases). The CDR3 spans 15 residues. The germline CDR1 and CDR2 sequences are MDHEN and SYDVKM. V lost 2 bases and J 2 bases, leaving 13 bases between the germline ends. CDR3 in amino acids: CASSLRGTGTYEQYF. The CDR3 nucleotides read TGTGCCAGCAGTTTAAGGGGGACCGGCACCTACGAGCAGTACTTC.